A selection of T cell receptor beta chains follows, all from one sample in a study of Graves' ophthalmopathy and Graves' hyperthyroidism. TCRdb independently ran MiXCR on the multiplex PCR reads; one entry per CDR3 protein. The data show about 500,000 distinct CDR3 sequences, under 40% seen once. Sequenced material: peripheral blood or thyroid tissue (not recorded which). These receptors all stem from an adult man with Graves' hyperthyroidism. CDR3s include the opening cysteine and the closing phenylalanine or tryptophan. Fields, in order: J gene, CDR3 length, V gene, clone size, D gene, CDR3 DNA, CDR3 protein. D genes are given only for firm matches. Part of the rows lack a size; the others show once, few, many or a class for expanded clones.

J: TRBJ2-6; length: 15; V: TRBV19; size: many; D: .; DNA: TGTGCCAGTAGTATATCTTTTTCTGGGGCCAACGTCCTGACTTTC; CDR3: CASSISFSGANVLTF
J: TRBJ1-1; length: 15; V: TRBV7-9; size: many; D: .; DNA: TGTGCCAGCAGCTTAGCCGCCGGTACCTACACTGAAGCTTTCTTT; CDR3: CASSLAAGTYTEAFF
J: TRBJ2-7; length: 16; V: TRBV28; size: .; D: TRBD1; DNA: TGTGCCAGCAGTTTAAGCCCGGACAGGGGTAACTACGAGCAGTACTTC; CDR3: CASSLSPDRGNYEQYF
J: TRBJ1-3; length: 16; V: TRBV5-1; size: .; D: TRBD1; DNA: TGCGCCAGCAGCTTGGCCTTGGGACAGGGGTGGAACACCATATATTTT; CDR3: CASSLALGQGWNTIYF
J: TRBJ1-4; length: 16; V: TRBV11-2; size: .; D: TRBD1; DNA: TGTGCCAGCAGCACGACCGGGACAGGATGGGATGAAAAACTGTTTTTT; CDR3: CASSTTGTGWDEKLFF
J: TRBJ2-1; length: 11; V: TRBV24-1; size: few; D: .; DNA: TGTGCCACCAGTGAATGGAATGAGCAGTTCTTC; CDR3: CATSEWNEQFF
J: TRBJ1-6; length: 17; V: TRBV7-4; size: .; D: TRBD1; DNA: TGTGCCAGCAGCTTAGCTGGGACAGCATGGCCGGGTTCACCCCTCCACTTT; CDR3: CASSLAGTAWPGSPLHF
J: TRBJ1-1; length: 10; V: TRBV29-1; size: .; D: .; DNA: TGCAGCGTTGAAGGGGTGGTAGGTTTCTTT; CDR3: CSVEGVVGFF
J: TRBJ2-5; length: 16; V: TRBV20-1; size: .; D: TRBD2; DNA: TGCAGTGCTATGGGACTAGCGGGGGGGCCGGCAGAGACCCAGTACTTC; CDR3: CSAMGLAGGPAETQYF
J: TRBJ2-7; length: 15; V: TRBV19; size: .; D: TRBD2; DNA: TGTGCCAGTACCCCCTCCGCGGTAGCGGGTGACGAGCAGTACTTC; CDR3: CASTPSAVAGDEQYF
J: TRBJ1-6; length: 13; V: TRBV5-1; size: many; D: .; DNA: TGCGCCAGCAGCTTAAAGACAAATTCACCCCTCCACTTT; CDR3: CASSLKTNSPLHF
J: TRBJ1-5; length: 13; V: TRBV24-1; size: many; D: .; DNA: TGTGCCACCAGTGATGGAGGCTATCAGCCCCAGCATTTT; CDR3: CATSDGGYQPQHF
J: TRBJ2-7; length: 18; V: TRBV11-2; size: few; D: TRBD2; DNA: TGTGCCAGCAGCTTATCTGTGGGCGGGACTAGGAGCTCCTACGAGCAGTACTTC; CDR3: CASSLSVGGTRSSYEQYF
J: TRBJ1-2; length: 14; V: TRBV19; size: many; D: .; DNA: TGTGCCAGTAGTATAGAAGCGGGCAGGGACGGCTACACCTTC; CDR3: CASSIEAGRDGYTF
J: TRBJ2-7; length: 11; V: TRBV7-8; size: .; D: TRBD1; DNA: TGTGCCAGCAGCTTAGACAGGGGGCAGTACTTC; CDR3: CASSLDRGQYF
J: TRBJ1-5; length: 15; V: TRBV28; size: few; D: TRBD1; DNA: TGTGCCAGCAGCCCCCGGGACAGGGGCAATCAGCCCCAGCATTTT; CDR3: CASSPRDRGNQPQHF
J: TRBJ2-2; length: 14; V: TRBV7-8; size: few; D: .; DNA: TGTGCCAGCAGCTTAGGGACAGCCAGCGGGGAGCTGTTTTTT; CDR3: CASSLGTASGELFF
J: TRBJ1-1; length: 13; V: TRBV29-1; size: many; D: .; DNA: TGCAGCGTTGAACCCCAGGGGAGGGTGGGAGCTTTCTTT; CDR3: CSVEPQGRVGAFF
J: TRBJ1-5; length: 17; V: TRBV15; size: few; D: .; DNA: TGTGCCACCAGCAGAGATTCTGTGACCCTTAGCAATCAGCCCCAGCATTTT; CDR3: CATSRDSVTLSNQPQHF
J: TRBJ1-1; length: 15; V: TRBV6-5; size: .; D: .; DNA: TGTGCCAGCAGTTGGGAGGGGGGCGGGAGCACTGAAGCTTTCTTT; CDR3: CASSWEGGGSTEAFF
J: TRBJ2-7; length: 15; V: TRBV7-6; size: .; D: .; DNA: TGTGCCAGCAGCTTAGAGATTCCCCCGAGGGGTGAGCAGTACTTC; CDR3: CASSLEIPPRGEQYF
J: TRBJ2-2; length: 18; V: TRBV7-9; size: .; D: .; DNA: TGTGCCAGCAGCTTAGATCCGGCAGAGGCTGGGGTCCGGGGAGAGCTGTTTTTT; CDR3: CASSLDPAEAGVRGELFF
J: TRBJ2-5; length: 17; V: TRBV24-1; size: .; D: .; DNA: TGTGCCACCAGTGATCCTATTAGACAGCAAGACCAAGAGACCCAGTACTTC; CDR3: CATSDPIRQQDQETQYF
J: TRBJ1-1; length: 15; V: TRBV24-1; size: many; D: TRBD1; DNA: TGTGCCACCAGTGAGTCCGGGACAGTGAACACTGAAGCTTTCTTT; CDR3: CATSESGTVNTEAFF
J: TRBJ1-3; length: 16; V: TRBV6-6; size: few; D: .; DNA: TGTGCCAGCACCCCAGGGCGCAGGGTCTCTGGAAACACCATATATTTT; CDR3: CASTPGRRVSGNTIYF
J: TRBJ2-7; length: 13; V: TRBV30; size: .; D: .; DNA: TGTGCCTGGAGTCCGGGACTCGGGGACGAGCAGTACTTC; CDR3: CAWSPGLGDEQYF
J: TRBJ1-5; length: 12; V: TRBV19; size: many; D: .; DNA: TGTGCCAGTAGGCACGGGAGCGGGGCCCAGCATTTT; CDR3: CASRHGSGAQHF
J: TRBJ1-1; length: 15; V: TRBV12-3/TRBV12-4; size: many; D: .; DNA: TGTGCCAGCAGCCCGCCGGGGGGGCGGAACACTGAAGCTTTCTTT; CDR3: CASSPPGGRNTEAFF
J: TRBJ2-7; length: 14; V: TRBV25-1; size: .; D: TRBD1; DNA: TGTGCCGGGACAGGGGACCACTCCGTGAGGGAGCAGTACTTC; CDR3: CAGTGDHSVREQYF
J: TRBJ1-1; length: 13; V: TRBV7-3; size: many; D: .; DNA: TGTGCCAGCAGCTTTAGGGGGAACACTGAAGCTTTCTTT; CDR3: CASSFRGNTEAFF
J: TRBJ1-2; length: 12; V: TRBV29-1; size: many; D: .; DNA: TGCAGCGTTGAAGATGTGGACTATGGCTACACCTTC; CDR3: CSVEDVDYGYTF
J: TRBJ2-7; length: 13; V: TRBV10-3; size: many; D: .; DNA: TGTGCCATCAGTGAGTCAATGGGGGGCGAGCAGTACTTC; CDR3: CAISESMGGEQYF
J: TRBJ2-7; length: 14; V: TRBV6-5; size: few; D: .; DNA: TGTGCCAGCGGACCGACGTTTAGCTCCTACGAGCAGTACTTC; CDR3: CASGPTFSSYEQYF
J: TRBJ1-3; length: 15; V: TRBV12-3/TRBV12-4; size: .; D: TRBD1; DNA: TGTGCCAGCAGTCCGGGGACAGACTATGGCTACACCATATATTTT; CDR3: CASSPGTDYGYTIYF
J: TRBJ2-6; length: 16; V: TRBV24-1; size: few; D: TRBD1; DNA: TGTGCCACCAGCTCGAGGACAGGGGCAGGGGCCAACGTCCTGACTTTC; CDR3: CATSSRTGAGANVLTF
J: TRBJ2-7; length: 15; V: TRBV10-3; size: many; D: .; DNA: TGTGCCATCAGTGAGACGAATGATGTCTCCTACGAGCAGTACTTC; CDR3: CAISETNDVSYEQYF
J: TRBJ2-7; length: 12; V: TRBV2; size: .; D: TRBD1; DNA: TGTGCCAGCAGTGGGACAGGGCTTGAGCAGTACTTC; CDR3: CASSGTGLEQYF
J: TRBJ2-1; length: 17; V: TRBV29-1; size: few; D: TRBD2; DNA: TGCAGCGTTAGGACTAGCGGGAGGGCCGAACCCTACAATGAGCAGTTCTTC; CDR3: CSVRTSGRAEPYNEQFF
J: TRBJ2-2; length: 16; V: TRBV19; size: many; D: .; DNA: TGTGCCAGTACTAAAGGGGGGGGCGCGAACACCGGGGAGCTGTTTTTT; CDR3: CASTKGGGANTGELFF
J: TRBJ1-2; length: 15; V: TRBV6-5; size: few; D: TRBD1; DNA: TGTGCCAGCAGTAAACCGGGACAGGCTAACTATGGCTACACCTTC; CDR3: CASSKPGQANYGYTF
J: TRBJ2-7; length: 16; V: TRBV7-9; size: .; D: TRBD2; DNA: TGTGCCAGCAGCTCCGCCGGGGGGGGGGCGCGTGACGAGCAGTACTTC; CDR3: CASSSAGGGARDEQYF
J: TRBJ2-7; length: 15; V: TRBV10-3; size: .; D: TRBD2; DNA: TGTGCCATCAGCCTCAGTCGCACTAGCGGGTTGAAACAGTACTTC; CDR3: CAISLSRTSGLKQYF
J: TRBJ2-7; length: 15; V: TRBV6-1; size: many; D: .; DNA: TGTGCCAGCAGCGAGAACCCAGGGACCAGCTACGAGCAGTACTTC; CDR3: CASSENPGTSYEQYF
J: TRBJ1-4; length: 15; V: TRBV12-3/TRBV12-4; size: few; D: TRBD1; DNA: TGTGCCAGCAGCCGCCAGGGGGGGAATAATGAAAAACTGTTTTTT; CDR3: CASSRQGGNNEKLFF
J: TRBJ2-7; length: 13; V: TRBV20-1; size: once; D: TRBD2; DNA: TGCAGTGAAAGACTAGCGGGAGTATACGAGCAGTACTTC; CDR3: CSERLAGVYEQYF
J: TRBJ1-5; length: 13; V: TRBV30; size: .; D: .; DNA: TGTGCCTGGAGTGGGGGGGAGATTCAGCCCCAGCATTTT; CDR3: CAWSGGEIQPQHF
J: TRBJ1-1; length: 14; V: TRBV19; size: many; D: .; DNA: TGTGCCAGTATTGCATCCGGCAAGAACACTGAAGCTTTCTTT; CDR3: CASIASGKNTEAFF
J: TRBJ1-2; length: 13; V: TRBV7-3; size: many; D: .; DNA: TGTGCCAGCAGCTCCACGGGGATGGGTGGCTACACCTTC; CDR3: CASSSTGMGGYTF